This T cell receptor beta chain was found in a study of Ad26.COV2.S vaccination and SARS-CoV-2 variants. The ends were cut back, 5 bases at V and 7 bases at J, with 9 bases in the middle. The CDR3 is 12 amino acids. Germline values: CDR1 SEHNR, CDR2 FQNEAQ (reference sequence). Documented treatment: roughly 18 received Ad26.COV2.S at low or high dose, single or two shots; several received placebo; per-sample allocation not given. Collection of samples fell on day 63 after the first vaccine or placebo injection. Repertoires were generated with immunoSEQ multiplex PCR, while TCRdb's copy carries only in-frame clones and drops some. The sample records around 300,000 clones, approximately 86% being singletons.

This receptor was obtained from a person aged 18-60 years who received the Ad26.COV2.S COVID-19 vaccine or a placebo. This rearrangement joins TRBV7-9 to TRBJ1-5; tentative D call: TRBD1 (6 bases). Sequenced here: peripheral blood, sampled in a trial of Ad26.COV2.S vaccine versus placebo. The CDR3 is CASSDGGQPQHF. CDR3 nucleotide sequence: TGTGCCAGCAGCGATGGGGGCCAGCCCCAGCATTTT.